In its sample, the clone carrying this TCR beta chain was seen many times. These data come from a study of T-cell reconstitution after alpha-beta-depleted transplantation in children. The CDR3 loop spans 14 amino acids. Trimming pared 0 bases from V and 2 bases from J, leaving 2 bases between. Germline CDR1 KGHSH, CDR2 LQKENI. Unique molecular identifiers were used to barcode this TCRbeta library. TCRdb re-called the PCR reads with MiXCR, one entry per CDR3 protein. The data contain 240,000 or so distinct CDR3 sequences, roughly 8.2% of them singletons. The receptor comes from a male patient younger than 18 who had a stem cell transplant for acute lymphoblastic leukemia, so the T cells may come from the graft donor. J is TRBJ2-6 and V is TRBV18; no clear D. The sample in question was PBMCs, mostly from graft donor cells, obtained 180 days after TCRalphabeta/CD19-depleted stem cell transplant. The CDR3 loop reads CASSPPTGANVLTF. In nucleotides, the CDR3 is TGTGCCAGCTCACCACCAACTGGGGCCAACGTCCTGACTTTC.